The present entry profiles one TCR beta chain with its context. With V trimmed by 4 bases and J by 4 bases, 3 bases remained unmatched. Per germline, CDR1 LGHDT and CDR2 YNNKEL (reference sequence). The CDR3 runs to 15 residues. This entry comes from a study of patients and donors after allogeneic stem cell transplantation. TCRdb passed the RT-PCR reads through MiXCR, listing each CDR3 protein once. The repertoire holds about 960,000 distinct CDR3 sequences, with approximately 18% as singletons. The receptor comes from a human donor who was either an allogeneic HSCT recipient or a stem cell or donor lymphocyte infusion donor (not recorded which). It is not recorded whose cells these are; they may come from a transplant donor. V is TRBV3-1 and J is TRBJ2-1, with 11 bases identical to TRBD2. Sequences were obtained from blood, either unsorted or a sorted T cell fraction (not recorded which). The CDR3 DNA reads as TGTGCCAGCAGCCGTAGCGGGGGGGAGTACAATGAGCAGTTCTTC. The encoded protein is CASSRSGGEYNEQFF.